This T cell receptor (beta chain) was recovered during a study of CXCR3-negative and CXCR3-positive naive CD8 T cells. On the study more broadly: Total TRB output reached about 135 million reads, about 1.5 +/- 0.3 million per library. Study-wide results and limits: Once cells were cryopreserved, CXCR3 expression went down partly, and most assays used fresh PBMCs. Both naive subsets, CXCR3-negative and CXCR3-positive, displayed similar TRBV-TRBJ usage, unlike memory cells.

CDR3 length: 15 amino acids. Germline CDR1 and CDR2: SGHTS and YDEGEE. On this clonotype itself: Antigen unknown.

Libraries of TRB cDNA were made by 5' RACE and carried UMIs. One entry per CDR3 protein, without DNA, is what TCRdb gives after re-calling the 5' RACE reads. The sample totals about 130,000 distinct CDR3 sequences. J is TRBJ2-2 and V is TRBV5-8; TCRdb designates TRBD1, a call that cannot be tested without DNA. This TCR was recovered from a human donor in good health. Some clones in this sample may be carry-over from other donors' samples. Input material: naive CXCR3- CD8+ T cells from blood. The subset: CD45RO-CCR7+CD27+CD95- naive CD8+ T cells lacking CXCR3 (TNR3-). This CDR3 is CATLPASRGPGELFF. Supplemented by reference TRBV5-8 and TRBJ2-2, the full variable domain reads EAGVTQSPTHLIKTRGQQATLRCSPISGHTSVYWYQQALGLGLQFLLWYDEGEERNRGNFPPRFSGRQFPNYSSELNVNALELEDSALYLCATLPASRGPGELFFGEGSRLTVL.